The 2 T cell receptor beta chains presented below share a single source sample, sequenced in a study of OX40 agonist ivuxolimab in advanced cancers. Libraries were prepared by immunoSEQ multiplex PCR; TCRdb keeps only in-frame clonotypes and omits some of them. Of about 19,000 clones in the sample, 85% to 90% are singletons; the top ten hold less than 60%. The sample consisted of CD4+ or CD8+ T cells sorted from blood, taken in a trial of the OX40 agonist ivuxolimab. The receptors originated from an adult with an advanced solid tumor such as melanoma, head and neck, liver or kidney cancer.

The J gene is TRBJ1-1, the V gene TRBV9, with D possibly TRBD1 on 6 matching bases. This CDR3 is built from 15 residues. CDR1 and CDR2 (germline): SGDLS, YYNGEE. With 0 bases removed from V and 1 base from J, the gap between germline ends came to 10 bases. CDR3 loop: CASSVGGRGNTEAFF. In DNA, the CDR3 is TGTGCCAGCAGCGTAGGTGGCAGGGGGAACACTGAAGCTTTCTTT.

The chain links TRBV5-4 to TRBJ2-6; a possible D gene is TRBD2 (5 bases). This CDR3 is built from 15 residues. V lost 1 base to trimming and J lost 2 bases, with 7 bases between them. CDR1 and CDR2 from the germline V gene are SGHNT and YYREEE (reference sequence). CDR3 residues: CASSLRGPGANVLTF. In nucleotides, the CDR3 is TGTGCCAGCAGCTTGAGAGGGCCTGGGGCCAACGTCCTGACTTTC.